This is a list of T cell receptor beta chains from one sample in a study of blood T cell repertoires in COVID-19. Data came from immunoSEQ multiplex PCR; TCRdb stores just in-frame clones and leaves some out. Of about 91,000 clones listed, about 86% are singletons. The material sequenced was peripheral blood. The source of these receptors is a woman in her 70s with acute or convalescent COVID-19. Each CDR3 is given with its conserved first and last residue. D genes are given only for firm matches. Size is omitted from some rows. Given values are once, few, many or a class for expanded clones.

V: TRBV7-8
size: NA
J: TRBJ1-2
D: NA
DNA: TGTGCCAGCAGCCACTTCGCCGGACCAGCGGGCTATGGCTACACCTTC
CDR3: CASSHFAGPAGYGYTF

V: TRBV5-1
size: NA
J: TRBJ2-3
D: NA
DNA: TGCGCCAGCAGCTTGACGGGATTCACAGATACGCAGTATTTT
CDR3: CASSLTGFTDTQYF

V: TRBV18
size: once
J: TRBJ2-5
D: NA
DNA: TGTGCCAGCTCACCGACTACCGGGACTCAGAAAGAGACCCAGTACTTC
CDR3: CASSPTTGTQKETQYF

V: TRBV24-1
size: NA
J: TRBJ2-1
D: NA
DNA: TGTGCCACCAGTGATGATGCGGGGACTCGATACAATGAGCAGTTCTTC
CDR3: CATSDDAGTRYNEQFF

V: TRBV13
size: NA
J: TRBJ2-1
D: NA
DNA: TGTGCCAGCAGTCTACCGTGGCCTGGAGATGAGCAGTTCTTC
CDR3: CASSLPWPGDEQFF

V: TRBV27
size: few
J: TRBJ2-7
D: TRBD2
DNA: TGTGCCAGCAGGAAATCCGGGACTAGCGGGATTTACGAGCAGTACTTC
CDR3: CASRKSGTSGIYEQYF

V: TRBV28
size: NA
J: TRBJ2-2
D: TRBD1
DNA: TGTGCCAGCAGTCTTCAGGGGGCAGGGGTCGGGGAGCTGTTTTTT
CDR3: CASSLQGAGVGELFF

V: TRBV19
size: NA
J: TRBJ1-3
D: TRBD1
DNA: TGTGCCAGTAGTCCCCGACAGGGGGCTCTTCGGCCGGGAAACACCATATATTTT
CDR3: CASSPRQGALRPGNTIYF

V: TRBV19
size: NA
J: TRBJ2-6
D: TRBD1
DNA: TGTGCCAGTAGTATAGGAGGGACAGGGAGCTCTGGGGCCAACGTCCTGACTTTC
CDR3: CASSIGGTGSSGANVLTF

V: TRBV18
size: NA
J: TRBJ1-6
D: TRBD1
DNA: TGTGCCAGCTCGCAACCGGGACAGGGGTCACCCCTCCACTTT
CDR3: CASSQPGQGSPLHF

V: TRBV7-2
size: NA
J: TRBJ2-7
D: NA
DNA: TGTGCCAGCAGCTTCACAGATGCCTCCTACGAGCAGTACTTC
CDR3: CASSFTDASYEQYF

V: TRBV29-1
size: NA
J: TRBJ1-4
D: TRBD1
DNA: TGCAGCGCCGCAACAGGGGCCCAGCGTGAAAAACTGTTTTTT
CDR3: CSAATGAQREKLFF

V: TRBV6-2/TRBV6-3
size: NA
J: TRBJ2-5
D: NA
DNA: TGTGCCAGCAGTTACCCCCGGGGCCAAGAGACCCAGTACTTC
CDR3: CASSYPRGQETQYF

V: TRBV11-3
size: NA
J: TRBJ2-7
D: TRBD1
DNA: TGTGCCAGCAGCTTAGTCTACGGGACAGGCGACTCCTACGAGCAGTACTTC
CDR3: CASSLVYGTGDSYEQYF

V: TRBV27
size: NA
J: TRBJ1-1
D: NA
DNA: TGTGCCAGCAGCCATAAAGCGAACACTGAAGCTTTCTTT
CDR3: CASSHKANTEAFF

V: TRBV19
size: once
J: TRBJ2-7
D: NA
DNA: TGTGCCAGTAGTATAGCCCCAGGGAATTACTACGAGCAGTACTTC
CDR3: CASSIAPGNYYEQYF

V: TRBV19
size: NA
J: TRBJ1-2
D: NA
DNA: TGTGCCAGTAGTACAGACGGGGGGGGAAACTATGGCTACACCTTC
CDR3: CASSTDGGGNYGYTF

V: TRBV2
size: few
J: TRBJ2-2
D: NA
DNA: TGTGCCAGCATGTGGGGGGTGAACACCGGGGAGCTGTTTTTT
CDR3: CASMWGVNTGELFF

V: TRBV4-1
size: NA
J: TRBJ2-6
D: NA
DNA: TGCGCCAGCAGCCAAGATGTAAGTGGGGTGGAGGGAAGTGGGGCCAACGTCCTGACTTTC
CDR3: CASSQDVSGVEGSGANVLTF

V: TRBV6-5
size: NA
J: TRBJ2-4
D: NA
DNA: TGTGCCAGCAGCGAGGGGGGGCCAGCCAAAAACATTCAGTACTTC
CDR3: CASSEGGPAKNIQYF

V: TRBV5-1
size: NA
J: TRBJ2-7
D: TRBD1
DNA: TGCGCCAGCAGCTCCGCAGGGGGCGCGATTCTACAGTACTTC
CDR3: CASSSAGGAILQYF

V: TRBV2
size: NA
J: TRBJ1-1
D: NA
DNA: TGTGCCAGCACCCTACAGGGTTGGACTGAAGCTTTCTTT
CDR3: CASTLQGWTEAFF

V: TRBV5-5
size: NA
J: TRBJ1-4
D: TRBD1
DNA: TGTGCCAGCAGCTTGGGGCCCAGGGGGGAAAAACTGTTTTTT
CDR3: CASSLGPRGEKLFF

V: TRBV5-1
size: once
J: TRBJ1-1
D: TRBD1
DNA: TGCGCCAGCAGCTCCGAGACAGGGGCAGCTTCTGAAGCTTTCTTT
CDR3: CASSSETGAASEAFF

V: TRBV28
size: NA
J: TRBJ1-4
D: TRBD1
DNA: TGTGCCAGCAGTTCTACCAAGACAGGGGCTAATGAAAAACTGTTTTTT
CDR3: CASSSTKTGANEKLFF

V: TRBV18
size: NA
J: TRBJ1-2
D: TRBD1
DNA: TGTGCCAGCTCACTAACCCGGGACAGGGTCTATGGCTACACCTTC
CDR3: CASSLTRDRVYGYTF

V: TRBV29-1
size: medium-sized
J: TRBJ2-1
D: TRBD2
DNA: TGCAGCGTTGAAAACACAGCGGGAGGGGACTTAAATGAGCAGTTCTTC
CDR3: CSVENTAGGDLNEQFF

V: TRBV3-1/TRBV3-2
size: NA
J: TRBJ1-6
D: NA
DNA: TGTGCCAGCAGCCAAGATGAGGTCCTAAGGCCACCCCTCCACTTT
CDR3: CASSQDEVLRPPLHF

V: TRBV5-5
size: NA
J: TRBJ2-5
D: NA
DNA: TGTGCCAGCAGCCCCCCGGGCAGGGGCCAAGAGACCCAGTACTTC
CDR3: CASSPPGRGQETQYF

V: TRBV7-9
size: NA
J: TRBJ2-3
D: NA
DNA: TGTGCCAGCAGCTTAACGGAACTAAATACGCAGTATTTT
CDR3: CASSLTELNTQYF

V: TRBV7-2
size: few
J: TRBJ2-7
D: NA
DNA: TGTGCCAGCAGCTTATTGTCTGACGAGCAGTACTTC
CDR3: CASSLLSDEQYF

V: TRBV7-9
size: NA
J: TRBJ1-5
D: TRBD1
DNA: TGTGCCAGCAGCTTAGCCACAGGGGGTCAGCCCCAGCATTTT
CDR3: CASSLATGGQPQHF

V: TRBV7-8
size: once
J: TRBJ2-7
D: TRBD2
DNA: TGTGCCAGCAGCCCTTATCCAACTAGCGGAGACTACGAGCAGTACTTC
CDR3: CASSPYPTSGDYEQYF

V: TRBV5-1
size: NA
J: TRBJ2-1
D: NA
DNA: TGCGCCAGCAGCTTCGGTCACAGGGATACAAATGAGCAGTTCTTC
CDR3: CASSFGHRDTNEQFF

V: TRBV28
size: NA
J: TRBJ2-1
D: NA
DNA: TGTGCCAGCAGCCCAAAAAGAACTAGGTTTGAGCAGTTCTTC
CDR3: CASSPKRTRFEQFF

V: TRBV10-3
size: few
J: TRBJ2-1
D: NA
DNA: TGTGCCATCAGTGAGCCGCCGTCTAAGATTGAGCAGTTCTTC
CDR3: CAISEPPSKIEQFF

V: TRBV19
size: once
J: TRBJ2-3
D: TRBD1
DNA: TGTGCCAGTAGTCACCAGGACAGGGGGCCGACAGATACGCAGTATTTT
CDR3: CASSHQDRGPTDTQYF

V: TRBV5-1
size: few
J: TRBJ2-1
D: NA
DNA: TGCGCCAGCAGCTTGGGAGGGAACTCCTACAATGAGCAGTTCTTC
CDR3: CASSLGGNSYNEQFF

V: TRBV24-1
size: NA
J: TRBJ2-2
D: NA
DNA: TGTGCCACCAGTAACCCCAGGGGGAACACCGGGGAGCTGTTTTTT
CDR3: CATSNPRGNTGELFF

V: TRBV3-1/TRBV3-2
size: NA
J: TRBJ1-1
D: NA
DNA: TGTGCCAGCAGCCAAGAAGGATTCGGGGGTATGGGCACTGAAGCTTTCTTT
CDR3: CASSQEGFGGMGTEAFF

V: TRBV18
size: NA
J: TRBJ2-1
D: TRBD1
DNA: TGTGCCAGCTCACAGGACAGGGTGAATGAGCAGTTCTTC
CDR3: CASSQDRVNEQFF

V: TRBV10-3
size: NA
J: TRBJ1-2
D: TRBD1
DNA: TGTGCCATCAGATCGGACAGGGGGCATGGCTACACCTTC
CDR3: CAIRSDRGHGYTF

V: TRBV19
size: NA
J: TRBJ2-3
D: NA
DNA: TGTGCCAGTAGTATTCTAGGGGGGGCGGCAGATACGCAGTATTTT
CDR3: CASSILGGAADTQYF